This is a list of T cell receptor beta chains from one sample in a study of OX40 agonist ivuxolimab in advanced cancers. Sequencing was performed with immunoSEQ multiplex PCR; in TCRdb, only in-frame clones are kept and a portion is missing. The sample contains roughly 59,000 clones, about four fifths of which appear only once. This specimen was CD4+ or CD8+ T cells sorted from blood, taken in a trial of the OX40 agonist ivuxolimab. The receptors were sampled from an adult with an advanced solid tumor such as melanoma, head and neck, liver or kidney cancer. Both conserved end residues are part of each CDR3. D genes are given only for firm matches. Only some rows state a clone size, as once, few, many or a class for expanded clones.

cdr3_nt: TGTGCCAGCAGTGAAGAAAGGGGCCCCCTCTATGGCTACACCTTC
cdr3_aa: CASSEERGPLYGYTF
clone_size: NA
j_call: TRBJ1-2
v_call: TRBV2
d_call: NA

cdr3_nt: TGTGCCAGCAGCTTAACACGGAGGGGTGGCTACACCTTC
cdr3_aa: CASSLTRRGGYTF
clone_size: few
j_call: TRBJ1-2
v_call: TRBV13
d_call: NA

cdr3_nt: TGTGCCATCAGTGACTGGGGTCGCACTGAAGCTTTCTTT
cdr3_aa: CAISDWGRTEAFF
clone_size: NA
j_call: TRBJ1-1
v_call: TRBV10-3
d_call: NA

cdr3_nt: TGCAGCGTTGGGGACGGTCGAAATAAAGCTTTCTTT
cdr3_aa: CSVGDGRNKAFF
clone_size: NA
j_call: TRBJ1-1
v_call: TRBV29-1
d_call: NA

cdr3_nt: TGCGCCAGCAGCCCAAGAGGGGTATCTAATGAAAAACTGTTTTTT
cdr3_aa: CASSPRGVSNEKLFF
clone_size: NA
j_call: TRBJ1-4
v_call: TRBV5-1
d_call: NA

cdr3_nt: TGTGCCAGCAGCCCCCCGGGGACTAGCCGTCAGACCCAGTACTTC
cdr3_aa: CASSPPGTSRQTQYF
clone_size: NA
j_call: TRBJ2-5
v_call: TRBV7-2
d_call: TRBD2

cdr3_nt: TGCGCCAGCAGCATACAGGGGGCAAATAATGAAAAACTGTTTTTT
cdr3_aa: CASSIQGANNEKLFF
clone_size: NA
j_call: TRBJ1-4
v_call: TRBV5-1
d_call: TRBD1

cdr3_nt: TGTGCCAGCAGTATCGGGTACAGAACAGATACGCAGTATTTT
cdr3_aa: CASSIGYRTDTQYF
clone_size: NA
j_call: TRBJ2-3
v_call: TRBV6-5
d_call: NA

cdr3_nt: TGCGCCAGCAGCCAAGATGAAGCGGGGCCAGCCTACGAGCAGTACTTC
cdr3_aa: CASSQDEAGPAYEQYF
clone_size: once
j_call: TRBJ2-7
v_call: TRBV4-1
d_call: TRBD2

cdr3_nt: TGCAGCGTTGAAGGGGGTGACAGGGGATGCGTCTTC
cdr3_aa: CSVEGGDRGCVF
clone_size: NA
j_call: TRBJ2-1
v_call: TRBV29-1
d_call: TRBD1

cdr3_nt: TGTGCCAGCAGCTTCGGGGGGGACGCGGAGACCCAGTACTTC
cdr3_aa: CASSFGGDAETQYF
clone_size: NA
j_call: TRBJ2-5
v_call: TRBV5-8
d_call: TRBD2

cdr3_nt: TGTGCCAGCAGCCCAAGGGGAGAGAAGCGCACCGGGGAGCTGTTTTTT
cdr3_aa: CASSPRGEKRTGELFF
clone_size: once
j_call: TRBJ2-2
v_call: TRBV5-4
d_call: NA

cdr3_nt: TGTGCCACCCGTGGGGGGGCTGGAAACACCATATATTTT
cdr3_aa: CATRGGAGNTIYF
clone_size: once
j_call: TRBJ1-3
v_call: TRBV6-6
d_call: NA

cdr3_nt: TGTGCCTGGGATTCTGGGCCACGCTATGGCTACACCTTC
cdr3_aa: CAWDSGPRYGYTF
clone_size: few
j_call: TRBJ1-2
v_call: TRBV30
d_call: NA

cdr3_nt: TGTGCCAGCAGCCGGGACAGGGGCTACGAGCAGTACTTC
cdr3_aa: CASSRDRGYEQYF
clone_size: NA
j_call: TRBJ2-7
v_call: TRBV7-2
d_call: TRBD1

cdr3_nt: TGTGCCCTGGGTACAGACTCTGAGTCACCCCTCCACTTT
cdr3_aa: CALGTDSESPLHF
clone_size: NA
j_call: TRBJ1-6
v_call: TRBV30
d_call: NA

cdr3_nt: TGCAGCGTTGACAAGGGCAATCAGCCCCAGCATTTT
cdr3_aa: CSVDKGNQPQHF
clone_size: NA
j_call: TRBJ1-5
v_call: TRBV29-1
d_call: NA

cdr3_nt: TGTGCCAGTAGTATACAGGGAGGAGGGACTGAAGCTTTCTTT
cdr3_aa: CASSIQGGGTEAFF
clone_size: NA
j_call: TRBJ1-1
v_call: TRBV19
d_call: NA

cdr3_nt: TGTGCCAGCTCGCAACAGGGAAGCACTAACTATGGCTACACCTTC
cdr3_aa: CASSQQGSTNYGYTF
clone_size: NA
j_call: TRBJ1-2
v_call: TRBV18
d_call: NA

cdr3_nt: TGTGCCAGCAGCCGCGTGGTGCGTCAGCCCCAGCATTTT
cdr3_aa: CASSRVVRQPQHF
clone_size: NA
j_call: TRBJ1-5
v_call: TRBV5-4
d_call: NA

cdr3_nt: TGTGCCAGCAGGAGGACAGGACGAAACACTGAAGCTTTCTTT
cdr3_aa: CASRRTGRNTEAFF
clone_size: NA
j_call: TRBJ1-1
v_call: TRBV5-6
d_call: TRBD1

cdr3_nt: TGTGCCAGCAGTTCGCCAGGGTCCAGCTATGGCTACACCTTC
cdr3_aa: CASSSPGSSYGYTF
clone_size: NA
j_call: TRBJ1-2
v_call: TRBV6-5
d_call: NA

cdr3_nt: TGCGCCAGCAGCCAAGTGGGTGTAGGCTCTGGAAACACCATATATTTT
cdr3_aa: CASSQVGVGSGNTIYF
clone_size: NA
j_call: TRBJ1-3
v_call: TRBV4-3
d_call: NA

cdr3_nt: TGTGCCAGCAGTCTCACTCCCGGGGCGGGACAGCCCCAGCATTTT
cdr3_aa: CASSLTPGAGQPQHF
clone_size: NA
j_call: TRBJ1-5
v_call: TRBV27
d_call: NA